This record covers a single TCR beta chain. Its antigen is unknown. Sequencing followed a ViraFEST assay step that expanded antigen-specific CD4+ T cells with viral peptide pools. The authors isolated CD4+ T cells after 9 to 10 days of culture. Vaccinated participants had no history of SARS-CoV-2 infection and tested negative for nucleocapsid antibodies. Supplemented with around 9.8 IU/ml IL-2 and 7.5 to 10 ug/ml peptides, a few million PBMC per well were kept in culture. Cultures got half-medium changes with IL-2 on days 3 and 7. Profiling relied on immunoSEQ multiplex PCR, and the TCRdb table lists in-frame clones only, not all of them. The sample includes some 22,000 clones, 73% of them seen just once. Deletions cut 5 bases from V and 2 bases from J, with 9 bases between. CDR3 length: 13 amino acids. This specimen comes from a study of vaccination effects on CD4 cells after COVID-19. Overall study context: BNT162b2 vaccine or mRNA-1273 vaccine was given to participants in two doses. General observations from the study: The study dataset contains few convalescent patients and includes no early post-infection timepoints.

The input for sequencing was CD4+ T cells from PBMCs cultured with SARS-CoV-2 spike peptides, taken before COVID-19 vaccination. This TCR derives from a human donor who received a COVID-19 vaccine. This chain connects TRBV12-3 or TRBV12-4 to TRBJ1-2; the D is unclear. The CDR3 sequence is CASSRKSNYGYTF. CDR3 DNA: TGTGCCAGCAGTAGAAAGAGCAACTATGGCTACACCTTC.